The 30 T cell receptor beta chains below all came from one sample that was sequenced in a study of T-cell reconstitution after alpha-beta-depleted transplantation in children (TCRdb year 2016). The sample's treatment or condition label, decoded: allogeneic hematopoietic cell transplantation with graft depleted of TCRalphabeta T cells and CD19 B cells. The library was obtained by PCR. The sequencing machine was an Illumina HiSeq 2500. Molecular barcoding was employed in the preparation of TCR libraries, with unique molecular identifiers being used to normalize TCRbeta repertoire quantification. In TCRdb, the public reads were trimmed at Q25 with fastp and aligned with MiXCR, with productive beta chains retained. Every CDR3 protein is listed once, alongside the most common genes and DNA of its rows. The table for this sample lists 500,000 or so distinct CDR3 sequences; about 10% of them were counted only once. The ten largest clones take up about 15% of the sample.

The starting material was PBMCs, mostly from graft donor cells, obtained 180 days after TCRalphabeta/CD19-depleted stem cell transplant. Receptor source: a female patient between 2 and 15 years old who had a stem cell transplant for aplastic anemia, so the T cells may come from the graft donor.

The chain combines TRBV3-1 with TRBJ2-7, with a possible D match to TRBD2 (5 bases). V shed 1 base and J shed 3 bases, with 10 bases lying between them. The germline CDR1 and CDR2 sequences are LGHDT and YNNKEL (reference sequence). This CDR3 comprises 14 residues. The CDR3: CASSQAPGIYEQYF. The CDR3, as DNA: TGTGCCAGCAGCCAAGCGCCCGGGATCTACGAGCAGTACTTC.

This clonotype has only a few counts. J is TRBJ2-1 and V is TRBV6-2 or TRBV6-3, with a tentative D call TRBD1 (5 bases). The CDR3 consists of 13 residues. Trimming left V 0 bases short and J 9 bases short, with 9 bases between. Looked up from germline, CDR1 is MNHEY and CDR2 is SVGEGT. For the CDR3, the DNA is TGTGCCAGCAGTTACTCCCTGGGGCGTGAGCAGTTCTTC. Its translation: CASSYSLGREQFF.

The V and J genes are TRBV7-2 and TRBJ2-1; 9 positions match TRBD2. This CDR3 has 15 amino acids. V lost 5 bases and J lost 10; bases outside the gene matches: 12. Germline V CDR1 and CDR2: SGHTA, FQGNSA. As DNA, the CDR3 is TGTGCCAGCAGCCGAATATTAGCGGGAGTGGTAGAGCAGTTCTTC. Protein product: CASSRILAGVVEQFF.

This clonotype has ten or more counts. The CDR3 is CASSPTGYEQYV. The CDR3 DNA sequence: TGTGCCAGCAGCCCAACAGGGTACGAGCAGTACGTC. This chain joins TRBV7-2 and TRBJ2-7; TRBD1 is a possible D gene (6 bases). Germline V lookup: CDR1 SGHTA, CDR2 FQGNSA. V lost 5 bases, J lost 4 bases, and 9 bases lay in between. CDR3 length equals 12 residues.

The genes are TRBV12-3 or TRBV12-4 and TRBJ2-2; 8 bases fit TRBD1. The CDR3 is 16 amino acids. V lost 5 bases to trimming and J lost 4 bases; unmatched junction nucleotides: 9. CDR3 sequence: CASSLSRTGSTGELFF. The CDR3 DNA sequence: TGTGCCAGCAGTCTCAGCCGGACAGGGAGCACCGGGGAGCTGTTTTTT.

In its sample, this clonotype was seen a few times. The rearrangement uses TRBV7-9 and TRBJ2-1; D is unresolved. CDR1 SEHNR and CDR2 FQNEAQ come from the germline V gene (reference sequence). The CDR3 covers 15 residues. Trimming took off 5 bases at V and 0 bases at J, with 11 bases between the two ends. The CDR3, as DNA: TGTGCCAGCAGCGTCAGCTTGAGCTCCTACAATGAGCAGTTCTTC. It encodes CASSVSLSSYNEQFF.

The genes are TRBV20-1 and TRBJ1-2; maybe TRBD1 (6 bases). From germline, CDR1 is DFQATT and CDR2 SNEGSKA (reference sequence). V was clipped by 0 bases and J by 3 bases, with 14 bases between them. The CDR3 length is 15 residues. This CDR3 reads CSARDPRQDYYGYTF. The CDR3, as DNA: TGCAGTGCTAGAGATCCGAGACAGGACTACTATGGCTACACCTTC.

This clonotype showed up just a few times. This chain uses TRBV20-1 with TRBJ2-7, with 9 bases that match TRBD2. The CDR3 runs to 14 residues. The germline V gene has CDR1 DFQATT and CDR2 SNEGSKA (reference sequence). The J segment lost 1 base and the V segment lost 6 bases, leaving 7 bases of the junction unmatched. As DNA, the CDR3 is TGCAGTGCCCGGAATAGCGGGGGTTCCTACGAGCAGTACTTC. Translation gives CSARNSGGSYEQYF.

This clonotype was counted only a few times. The V gene is TRBV7-9, the J gene TRBJ1-1; TRBD1 is a possible D gene (5 bases). V gave up 8 bases and J gave up 11 bases, with 15 bases separating them. The length of the CDR3 is 11 residues. The germline V gene encodes CDR1 SEHNR and CDR2 FQNEAQ (reference sequence). The CDR3 is CASFPGPAAFF. The CDR3 DNA follows: TGTGCCAGCTTCCCGGGGCCGGCGGCTTTCTTT.

This clonotype was detected only a few times. CDR3 bases: TGTGCCAGCAGTGACGGGACTAGCACCGTACCCGGGGAGCTGTTTTTT. Its translation is CASSDGTSTVPGELFF. The rearrangement joins TRBV2 to TRBJ2-2; 9 bases align to TRBD2. From germline, CDR1 is SNHLY and CDR2 FYNNEI. The CDR3 has 16 amino acids. V lost 3 bases to trimming and J lost 6 bases; unmatched junction nucleotides: 8.

This clonotype was recorded at least ten times. The chain links TRBV29-1 to TRBJ1-1; the D is unclear. Germline V gene sequence: CDR1 SQVTM, CDR2 ANQGSEA. The CDR3 is 14 residues long. Trimming pared 4 bases from V and 3 bases from J, leaving 15 bases between. The CDR3, as DNA: TGCAGCGTTGGAGGGTGGGTTCCTGACACTGAAGCTTTCTTT. Protein sequence: CSVGGWVPDTEAFF.

This clonotype was detected only a few times. CDR3 region: CASSLTGTSGTYEQYF. The CDR3 DNA follows: TGCGCCAGCAGCTTAACCGGGACTAGCGGGACCTACGAGCAGTACTTC. This chain uses TRBV5-1 with TRBJ2-7; 13 nucleotides match TRBD2. The CDR3 length is 16 residues. The trim removed 2 bases at V and 2 bases at J, leaving 4 bases unmatched. Per germline, CDR1 SGHRS and CDR2 YFSETQ.

This clonotype occurred a few times. The chain combines TRBV20-1 with TRBJ2-7; D unclear. V dropped 3 bases and J dropped 7 bases, with 13 bases sitting between them. This CDR3 has 12 amino acids. Looked up from germline, CDR1 is DFQATT and CDR2 is SNEGSKA (reference sequence). For the CDR3, the DNA is TGCAGTGCTAGGGGTCGGTTTTTGGAGCAGTACGTC. It codes for CSARGRFLEQYV.

The table lists this clonotype with many counts. The J gene is TRBJ1-5, the V gene TRBV20-1; 9 bases match TRBD1. J lost 4 bases, V lost 5 bases, and 6 bases had no gene match. This CDR3 is 14 amino acids long. Germline assignment: CDR1 DFQATT and CDR2 SNEGSKA (reference sequence). The CDR3 protein is CSALQGARNQPQHF. The CDR3 DNA reads TGCAGTGCTTTACAGGGGGCCCGGAATCAGCCCCAGCATTTT.

This clonotype was detected a few times. The chain employs TRBV7-2 and TRBJ2-7; D unclear. Germline values: CDR1 SGHTA, CDR2 FQGNSA. Trimming cost V 0 bases and J 3 bases, with 9 bases left between them. The CDR3 sequence is 14 residues long. The CDR3: CASSLAEGRYEQYV. In DNA form, the CDR3 reads TGTGCCAGCAGCTTAGCGGAAGGCCGCTACGAGCAGTACGTC.

This clonotype was seen more than once but under ten times. The rearrangement joins TRBV7-8 to TRBJ2-7; 11 bases match TRBD2. V trimming: 2 bases; J trimming: 6 bases; junction bases outside the gene matches: 15. There are 18 residues in the CDR3. Germline V gene sequence: CDR1 SGHVS, CDR2 FQNEAQ. This chain's CDR3 is CASSLIVGGTSGIREQYF. CDR3 sequence (DNA): TGTGCCAGCAGCTTAATAGTAGGTGGGACTAGCGGTATTCGCGAGCAGTACTTC.

The chain is built from TRBV12-3 or TRBV12-4 and TRBJ2-7, with 8 bases matching TRBD1. The CDR3 is 14 residues long. Trimming cost V 3 bases and J 2 bases; bases outside gene matches: 3. Written as DNA, the CDR3 is TGTGCCAGCAGTTTGACAGGGGCGGCCTACGAGCAGTACTTC. It specifies CASSLTGAAYEQYF.

This clonotype was counted ten times or more. The V and J genes are TRBV24-1 and TRBJ2-2; 9 bases are shared with TRBD1. The trim removed 9 bases at V and 8 bases at J, leaving 15 bases unmatched. This CDR3 has 16 amino acids. CDR1 is KGHDR and CDR2 is SFDVKD in the germline V gene. The CDR3 loop is CATGTGILFPYGELFF. The CDR3 DNA reads as TGTGCCACCGGGACAGGGATTTTGTTCCCTTATGGGGAGCTGTTTTTT.

In its sample, this clonotype was seen a few times. V is TRBV6-5 and J is TRBJ2-1; 9 bases line up with TRBD2. Germline lookup yields CDR1 MNHEY and CDR2 SVGAGI. Trimming at V came to 2 bases and at J to 6 bases, leaving 8 bases not matched to a gene. This CDR3 comprises 16 residues. The CDR3 here is CASSYGREGSLNEQFF. The DNA of the CDR3 is TGTGCCAGCAGTTACGGGCGGGAGGGTTCCCTCAATGAGCAGTTCTTC.

The rearrangement links TRBV29-1 to TRBJ2-7; D not certain. Between the trimmed V and J ends, which lost 2 bases and 0 bases, there was a span of 11 bases. The CDR3 sequence is 14 residues long. The V gene's germline CDR1 is SQVTM and CDR2 ANQGSEA. CDR3 DNA sequence: TGCAGCGTTGAACGCCCAGAGCCCTCCTACGAGCAGTACTTC. It specifies CSVERPEPSYEQYF.

This chain uses TRBV5-5 with TRBJ2-5; D gene unclear. This CDR3 spans 16 amino acids. Between the trimmed V and J ends, which lost 4 bases and 0 bases, there was a span of 16 bases. Germline-derived CDR1 and CDR2 are SGHKS and YYEKEE (reference sequence). In DNA, the CDR3 is TGTGCCAGCAGCCATACGCGGCGGAGATACCAAGAGACCCAGTACTTC. Residues: CASSHTRRRYQETQYF.

This clonotype has a handful of counts. The chain combines TRBV6-1 with TRBJ2-7, with D unclear. The V end was cut by 0 bases, the J end by 9 bases, with 9 bases between. CDR1 is MNHNS and CDR2 is SASEGT in the germline V gene. The CDR3 spans 12 residues. The CDR3 loop reads CASSEAASGQYF. CDR3 bases: TGTGCCAGCAGTGAAGCCGCCTCGGGGCAGTACTTC.

In this sample, this clonotype turned up a few times. The chain employs TRBV7-6 and TRBJ2-2, with D maybe TRBD2 (6 bases). Germline V gives CDR1 SGHVS, CDR2 FNYEAQ. Trimming shortened V by 2 bases and J by 5 bases, and 15 bases separated the two germline ends. CDR3 length: 16 amino acids. The CDR3 loop is CASSLLTGGETGELFF. The CDR3 DNA reads TGTGCCAGCAGCTTATTAACCGGGGGTGAAACCGGGGAGCTGTTTTTT.

J is TRBJ2-1 and V is TRBV18, with 12 positions matching TRBD2. CDR1 and CDR2 (germline): KGHSH, LQKENI. The CDR3 extends over 15 amino acids. The junction had 3 bases not matched to a gene; V was cut back by 3 bases and J by 6 bases. CDR3 sequence: CASSPRLAGANEQFF. The CDR3 coding sequence is TGTGCCAGCTCACCCCGACTAGCGGGAGCCAATGAGCAGTTCTTC.

This chain uses TRBV7-2 with TRBJ2-2, with D unresolved. The germline CDR1 and CDR2 sequences are SGHTA and FQGNSA. The CDR3 length is 15 residues. Trimming took off 5 bases at V and 6 bases at J, with 16 bases between the two ends. Here the CDR3 reads CASSTNGPFSGELFF. As DNA, the CDR3 is TGTGCCAGCAGCACAAACGGCCCGTTCTCCGGGGAGCTGTTTTTT.

The chain has TRBV10-3 and TRBJ2-5; 9 bases align to TRBD1. The CDR3 loop spans 15 amino acids. Germline values: CDR1 ENHRY, CDR2 SYGVKD. The J segment lost 3 bases and the V segment lost 4 bases, leaving 6 bases of the junction unmatched. The CDR3 DNA is TGTGCCATCAGTGGAAGGACAGGGGTAGAAGAGACCCAGTACTTC. Translated: CAISGRTGVEETQYF.

This chain links TRBV9 with TRBJ1-6; D unclear. V gave up 0 bases and J gave up 8 bases, with 30 bases separating them. The germline V gene has CDR1 SGDLS and CDR2 YYNGEE. The CDR3 contains 21 residues. The CDR3 DNA reads TGTGCCAGCAGCGTAGCGGCAAGCATAAGCGAGACGAGGGCCGGCGATTCACCCCTCCACTTT. Amino acids: CASSVAASISETRAGDSPLHF.

The genes are TRBV4-1 and TRBJ1-2; D not certain. The V gene's germline CDR1 is MGHRA and CDR2 YSYEKL. V was clipped by 0 bases and J by 4 bases, with 3 bases between them. The CDR3 has 12 residues. The CDR3 sequence: CASSQEFYGYTF. CDR3 DNA: TGCGCCAGCAGCCAAGAGTTCTATGGCTACACCTTC.

This clonotype appeared a few times. The rearrangement links TRBV28 to TRBJ2-2; 8 bases agree with TRBD2. Trimming took 7 bases from V and 8 from J; bases not matched to a gene: 12. The CDR3 runs 15 residues. Per germline, CDR1 MDHEN and CDR2 SYDVKM. CDR3 sequence: CASNTGGGPVGELFF. The CDR3 DNA sequence: TGTGCCAGCAATACGGGCGGGGGGCCCGTTGGGGAGCTGTTTTTT.

This chain connects TRBV6-5 to TRBJ1-1; D unclear. The CDR3 has 13 amino acids. The ends were cut back, 2 bases at V and 4 bases at J, with 8 bases in the middle. Per the germline V gene, CDR1 is MNHEY and CDR2 is SVGAGI. CDR3 loop: CASSYRVGTEAFF. CDR3 DNA sequence: TGTGCCAGCAGTTACAGGGTCGGCACTGAAGCTTTCTTT.